This T cell receptor beta chain was captured by sequencing in a study of blood T cell repertoires in COVID-19. The wider study: Specimens from acute and convalescent COVID-19 originated in the United States, Italy and Spain.

The CDR3 is 16 residues long. Germline CDR1 reads LNHDA; CDR2 reads SQIVND (reference sequence). The V gene lost 5 bases and the J gene lost 7 bases, with 20 bases spanning the gap. Original processing methods: Scientists estimated how many nucleated cells there were by amplifying reference gene primers. This table comes from immunoSEQ multiplex PCR, and its TCRdb copy is limited to in-frame clones, with some not included. The V and J calls and clone size were taken over from that table, and D and trimming were inferred from the DNA. This table has around 180,000 clones, less than 90% appearing once.

Sequenced input: peripheral blood. The clonotype was recovered from a man aged 70 or older with active or convalescent COVID-19. The chain is built from TRBV19 and TRBJ1-4, with no clear D. DNA of the CDR3: TGTGCCAGTAGTCCCACCCGGAGGCCTACCCGTGAAAAACTGTTTTTT. Its translation: CASSPTRRPTREKLFF. The variable domain in full, completed from reference TRBV19 and TRBJ1-4, reads DGGITQSPKYLFRKEGQNVTLSCEQNLNHDAMYWYRQDPGQGLRLIYYSQIVNDFQKGDIAEGYSVSREKKESFPLTVTSAQKNPTAFYLCASSPTRRPTREKLFFGSGTQLSVL.